These T cell receptor beta chains were read from a single sample in a study of blood T cell repertoires in COVID-19. Sequencing was performed with immunoSEQ multiplex PCR; in TCRdb, only in-frame clones are kept and a portion is missing. The repertoire holds approximately 260,000 clones, with approximately 86% as singletons. Material for sequencing was PBMCs or T cells enriched from blood (not recorded which). The receptor source for this set is a middle-aged woman with acute COVID-19. Each CDR3 is given with its conserved first and last residue. A D gene is named only where the DNA matches it firmly. Not all rows give a size; the values are once, few, many and, for expanded clones, a class.

>TRBJ2-2|NA|NA|14|TRBV5-1
CASSLDGATGELFF
TGCGCCAGCAGCTTGGATGGGGCAACCGGGGAGCTGTTTTTT
>TRBJ2-5|NA|NA|13|TRBV12-3/TRBV12-4
CASTQGGQETQYF
TGTGCCAGCACCCAGGGCGGTCAAGAGACCCAGTACTTC
>TRBJ1-2|NA|NA|15|TRBV9
CASSVAVEGGYGYTF
TGTGCCAGCAGCGTAGCTGTTGAGGGAGGGTATGGCTACACCTTC
>TRBJ2-3|NA|TRBD2|16|TRBV19
CASSILAGASTDTQYF
TGTGCCAGTAGTATCCTAGCGGGAGCTAGCACAGATACGCAGTATTTT
>TRBJ2-2|NA|TRBD1|13|TRBV2
CATGELKDGELFF
TGTGCGACAGGGGAACTGAAGGACGGGGAGCTGTTTTTT
>TRBJ1-1|NA|NA|14|TRBV2
CASSLTGSNTEAFF
TGTGCCAGCAGCCTGACAGGTTCGAACACTGAAGCTTTCTTT
>TRBJ2-1|NA|NA|12|TRBV10-3
CAISASRNEQFF
TGTGCCATCAGTGCTAGCCGCAATGAGCAGTTCTTC
>TRBJ1-5|NA|NA|17|TRBV19
CASTTNGVGYSNQPQHF
TGTGCCAGTACCACTAACGGGGTCGGGTATAGCAATCAGCCCCAGCATTTT
>TRBJ2-3|NA|TRBD2|14|TRBV18
CASTLAGGADTQYF
TGTGCCAGCACACTAGCGGGAGGGGCAGATACGCAGTATTTT
>TRBJ2-7|few|NA|12|TRBV2
CASSPQGYEQYF
TGTGCCAGCAGTCCACAGGGCTACGAGCAGTACTTC
>TRBJ2-3|NA|NA|15|TRBV24-1
CATSDLGQHTDTQYF
TGTGCCACCAGTGATTTGGGCCAACACACAGATACGCAGTATTTT
>TRBJ2-5|NA|NA|16|TRBV5-1
CASSLGHSGTQETQYF
TGCGCCAGCAGCTTGGGTCATAGCGGTACCCAAGAGACCCAGTACTTC
>TRBJ1-4|NA|NA|14|TRBV2
CASSSLVGVEKLFF
TGTGCCAGCAGTAGCCTGGTAGGGGTTGAAAAACTGTTTTTT
>TRBJ2-3|NA|TRBD1|15|TRBV27
CASSLEQGRFDTQYF
TGTGCCAGCAGTTTAGAACAGGGGCGATTTGATACGCAGTATTTT
>TRBJ2-6|NA|TRBD1|15|TRBV19
CASRSTGGGANVLTF
TGTGCCAGTAGATCAACAGGGGGTGGGGCCAACGTCCTGACTTTC
>TRBJ1-6|NA|NA|14|TRBV19
CASSIGVRNSPLHF
TGTGCCAGTAGTATAGGGGTCAGGAATTCACCCCTCCACTTT
>TRBJ2-7|NA|TRBD1|19|TRBV6-2/TRBV6-3
CASSYDLYGQAVRSYEQYF
TGTGCCAGCAGTTACGACTTATACGGACAGGCCGTTAGGTCCTACGAGCAGTACTTC
>TRBJ2-7|NA|NA|13|TRBV12-3/TRBV12-4
CASSPSGSYEQYF
TGTGCCAGCAGTCCCTCGGGCTCCTACGAGCAGTACTTC
>TRBJ2-1|NA|TRBD2|14|TRBV4-1
CASSQATSDNEQFF
TGCGCCAGCAGCCAAGCTACTAGCGACAATGAGCAGTTCTTC
>TRBJ1-1|NA|NA|13|TRBV12-3/TRBV12-4
CASSFFSGTEAFF
TGTGCCAGCAGTTTTTTTTCGGGCACTGAAGCTTTCTTT
>TRBJ1-4|NA|NA|12|TRBV2
CASNVRNEKLFF
TGTGCCAGCAATGTCAGGAATGAAAAACTGTTTTTT
>TRBJ1-4|NA|NA|18|TRBV4-2
CASSQDLQGFVTNEKLFF
TGTGCCAGCAGCCAAGATTTACAGGGATTTGTGACTAATGAAAAACTGTTTTTT
>TRBJ2-7|few|NA|13|TRBV7-6
CASSSDQGYEQYF
TGTGCCAGCAGCTCTGACCAGGGGTACGAGCAGTACTTC
>TRBJ1-1|NA|TRBD1|12|TRBV12-5
CASGTGGTEAFF
TGTGCTAGTGGCACAGGGGGCACTGAAGCTTTCTTT
>TRBJ1-2|NA|NA|13|TRBV12-3/TRBV12-4
CASSLAGDYGYTF
TGTGCCAGCAGTTTAGCAGGAGACTATGGCTACACCTTC
>TRBJ2-6|few|NA|19|TRBV11-2
CASSLNFGHSRSGANVLTF
TGTGCCAGCAGCTTAAATTTCGGACATTCCCGCTCTGGGGCCAACGTCCTGACTTTC
>TRBJ2-7|NA|TRBD1|13|TRBV25-1
CASSVDRGYEQYF
TGTGCCAGCAGTGTGGACAGGGGCTACGAGCAGTACTTC
>TRBJ1-1|NA|NA|14|TRBV4-1
CASSQDRGGTEAFF
TGCGCCAGCAGCCAAGACCGGGGGGGAACTGAAGCTTTCTTT
>TRBJ2-7|NA|TRBD2|15|TRBV7-8
CASSLVTSGPYEQYF
TGTGCCAGCAGCTTAGTAACTAGCGGGCCGTACGAGCAGTACTTC